Shown below are 20 T cell receptor beta chains from a single sample sequenced in a study of T-cell memory formation after mild COVID-19. TCRdb re-derived calls from the 5' RACE reads in MiXCR, one entry per CDR3 protein. Here the sample spans approximately 450,000 distinct CDR3 sequences, 18% being singletons. The material sequenced was PBMCs or a T cell subset sorted from them (not recorded which). The receptor source for this set is an adult woman who had mild COVID-19 (a few samples of this study predate the infection). Cell type and time point are not known.

This clonotype occurred a few times. This rearrangement joins TRBV5-6 to TRBJ2-5, with TRBD2 matching over 9 bases. Germline V CDR1 and CDR2: SGHDT, YYEEEE. This CDR3 region has 15 residues. Losses at the gene ends were 4 bases for V and 1 base for J; bases not matched to a gene: 5. The chain's CDR3 is CASSVAGEFQETQYF. In DNA, the CDR3 is TGTGCCAGCAGCGTAGCGGGGGAGTTCCAAGAGACCCAGTACTTC.

V gene TRBV18 combines with J gene TRBJ2-1; the D gene is possibly TRBD1 (7 bases). The CDR3 consists of 13 residues. Trimming stripped 5 bases from V and 13 bases from J, with 18 bases between. Germline loops: CDR1 KGHSH, CDR2 LQKENI. The CDR3 loop reads CASSSSGGMDQFF. CDR3 coding DNA: TGTGCCAGCTCATCTTCAGGGGGGATGGACCAGTTCTTC.

The chain links TRBV7-9 to TRBJ2-5, with 9 bases lining up with TRBD2. Per germline, CDR1 SEHNR and CDR2 FQNEAQ (reference sequence). V dropped 5 bases and J dropped 5; count of bases not matched to a gene: 12. The CDR3 loop spans 16 amino acids. As DNA, the CDR3 is TGTGCCAGCAGCCTCCAGGAGGGACTAGCTCAGGAGACCCAGTACTTC. Protein: CASSLQEGLAQETQYF.

The gene calls are TRBV7-8 and TRBJ1-2, with D maybe TRBD1 (5 bases). The CDR3 has 14 residues. The V gene's germline CDR1 is SGHVS and CDR2 FQNEAQ. V lost 2 bases to trimming and J lost 6 bases, with 13 bases between them. CDR3 sequence (DNA): TGTGCCAGCAGCTTAACGCCTGGGGCGGATGGCTACACCTTC. Protein: CASSLTPGADGYTF.

This clonotype was recorded many times. This chain uses TRBV11-2 with TRBJ2-5; D remains ambiguous. The germline V gene encodes CDR1 SGHAT and CDR2 FQNNGV. Trimming shortened V by 2 bases and J by 5 bases, and 15 bases separated the two germline ends. The CDR3 loop spans 15 amino acids. The CDR3 spells CASSLMFDHLETQYF. The DNA for the CDR3 is TGTGCCAGCAGCTTAATGTTCGACCATCTTGAGACCCAGTACTTC.

The gene calls are TRBV11-3 and TRBJ2-1, with 9 bases matching TRBD1. The CDR3 spans 15 residues. Germline loops: CDR1 SGHNT, CDR2 YENEEA. Trimming cost V 5 bases and J 1 base; bases outside gene matches: 3. This CDR3 reads CASSKDRGSYNEQFF. As DNA, the CDR3 is TGTGCCAGCAGCAAAGACAGGGGGTCCTACAATGAGCAGTTCTTC.

With regard to this clonotype: The final CDR3 position lacks the conserved phenylalanine or tryptophan, pointing to a likely read error. The chain links TRBV7-2 to TRBJ2-7, with D possibly being TRBD1 or TRBD2 (5 bases each). The CDR3 spans 14 residues. Trimming removed 5 bases at V and 8 bases at J, with 19 bases between. Looked up from germline, CDR1 is SGHTA and CDR2 is FQGNSA. The CDR3 coding sequence is TGTGCCAGCAGCCCCGGGACGGGAACCCCGAAGCAGTACTTA. It translates to CASSPGTGTPKQYL.

This clonotype was observed a few times. V is TRBV15 and J is TRBJ1-5; possibly TRBD1 for D (6 bases). The CDR3 extends over 13 amino acids. The V gene lost 11 bases and the J gene lost 3 bases, with 14 bases spanning the gap. Germline loops: CDR1 LNHNV, CDR2 YYDKDF (reference sequence). CDR3 sequence (DNA): TGTGCCTCGGCCGGGACAACCAATCAGCCCCAGCATTTT. This codes for CASAGTTNQPQHF.

The V gene is TRBV2, the J gene TRBJ2-1; TRBD2 matches 12 bases. Germline loops: CDR1 SNHLY, CDR2 FYNNEI. The CDR3 is 17 amino acids. The J segment lost 4 bases and the V segment lost 5 bases, leaving 9 bases of the junction unmatched. DNA for the CDR3: TGTGCCAGCAGTCATCAAGGACTAGCGGGAATGTACAATGAGCAGTTCTTC. This sequence encodes CASSHQGLAGMYNEQFF. The full variable domain, completed using reference TRBV2 and TRBJ2-1, is EPEVTQTPSHQVTQMGQEVILRCVPISNHLYFYWYRQILGQKVEFLVSFYNNEISEKSEIFDDQFSVERPDGSNFTLKIRSTKLEDSAMYFCASSHQGLAGMYNEQFFGPGTRLTVL.

The chain is built from TRBV6-2 or TRBV6-3 and TRBJ2-7; 9 nucleotides line up with TRBD2. Germline V CDR1 and CDR2: MNHEY, SVGEGT. The CDR3 extends over 14 amino acids. J was trimmed by 2 bases and V by 9 bases; bases with no gene match: 8. CDR3 nucleotides: TGTGCCAGTAGAGCGGGAGGCGCCACCTACGAGCAGTACTTC. Its protein is CASRAGGATYEQYF.

In this sample, this clonotype turned up a few times. The chain carries TRBV7-9 and TRBJ2-1; 11 nucleotides align to TRBD2. With 6 bases clipped from V and 2 bases from J, the junction kept 6 bases outside the gene matches. Per germline, CDR1 SEHNR and CDR2 FQNEAQ (reference sequence). The CDR3 length is 16 residues. The CDR3 reads CASRYLLAGAYNEQFF. The DNA for the CDR3 is TGTGCCAGCAGGTACCTACTAGCGGGGGCCTACAATGAGCAGTTCTTC.

The V and J genes are TRBV9 and TRBJ2-3; possible D gene TRBD2, 6 bases. Germline values: CDR1 SGDLS, CDR2 YYNGEE. V lost 0 bases to trimming and J lost 0 bases, with 17 bases between them. The CDR3 has 18 amino acids. In DNA, the CDR3 is TGTGCCAGCAGCGTAGAGGTACAAATAGCGGATAGCACAGATACGCAGTATTTT. Translation gives CASSVEVQIADSTDTQYF.

This clonotype has a handful of counts. The chain uses TRBV28 and TRBJ1-1; no definite D call. Germline V gene lookup returns CDR1 MDHEN and CDR2 SYDVKM. Trimming cost V 2 bases and J 1 base, with 17 bases left between them. The CDR3 extends over 17 amino acids. The DNA for the CDR3 is TGTGCCAGCAGTTTAGACGGTATACGAGAGGGGAACACTGAAGCTTTCTTT. Its translation: CASSLDGIREGNTEAFF.

This clonotype occurred many times. At one end the junction does not follow the germline gene, possibly because of a read error. This rearrangement joins TRBV7-7 to TRBJ2-1; D tentatively reads TRBD1 or TRBD2 (5 bases each). Germline assignment: CDR1 SSHAT and CDR2 FNYEAQ (reference sequence). CDR3 length: 17 amino acids. The CDR3, as DNA: TGTGCTAGCAGCCCGGGACGGCTAATCCGGGCCTACAATGAGCAGTTCTTC. This gives the protein CASSPGRLIRAYNEQFF.

This clonotype was found a few times. The rearrangement uses TRBV7-2 and TRBJ2-1; 8 nucleotides match TRBD2. Germline assignment: CDR1 SGHTA and CDR2 FQGNSA. The CDR3 is made up of 19 amino acids. V lost 0 bases and J lost 2; bases outside the gene matches: 12. CDR3 sequence (DNA): TGTGCCAGCAGCTTAGCGCGGCTAGCGGGCGACTTAGCCTACAATGAGCAGTTCTTC. Its translation: CASSLARLAGDLAYNEQFF.

This rearrangement joins TRBV6-2 or TRBV6-3 to TRBJ2-5, with a tentative D call TRBD1 (6 bases). CDR1 is MNHEY and CDR2 is SVGEGT in the germline V gene. V dropped 6 bases and J dropped 6 bases, with 17 bases sitting between them. The CDR3 totals 14 residues. The CDR3 spells CASRGPGQGQTQYF. The CDR3 DNA reads TGTGCCAGCAGGGGACCGGGACAAGGACAGACCCAGTACTTC.

This clonotype showed up just a few times. The junction does not match germline at one end; this may be a read error. The chain is built from TRBV3-1 and TRBJ2-3; 7 bases align to TRBD1. This CDR3 is 15 amino acids long. Germline V gives CDR1 LGHDT, CDR2 YNNKEL (reference sequence). For the CDR3, the DNA is TGTGCCAGCAGTCAAGGGGGCGCAGATACAGATACGCAGTATTTT. It codes for CASSQGGADTDTQYF.

V gene TRBV7-6 combines with J gene TRBJ2-5; maybe TRBD2 (6 bases). V lost 2 bases, J lost 5 bases, and 18 bases lay in between. This CDR3 region has 16 residues. Germline-derived CDR1 and CDR2 are SGHVS and FNYEAQ. CDR3 DNA: TGTGCCAGCAGCTTACAAGGACCGGGAGTCGGGGAGACCCAGTACTTC. It is translated as CASSLQGPGVGETQYF.

The chain couples TRBV4-3 to TRBJ2-3; tentatively, D is TRBD1 or TRBD2 (6 bases each). The germline V and J ends were trimmed by 1 base and 4 bases, with 12 bases remaining between them. The CDR3 extends over 15 amino acids. CDR1 is LGHNA, CDR2 YSLEER, per germline. For the CDR3, the DNA is TGCGCCAGCAGCCAAGTGGGGGGCCCTGCAGATACGCAGTATTTT. Residues: CASSQVGGPADTQYF.

This clonotype was counted between two and nine times. The chain recombines TRBV20-1 with TRBJ2-3; 11 bases map to TRBD2. The V gene end was trimmed by 0 bases and the J gene end by 2 bases; junction bases not matched to a gene: 7. The CDR3 contains 17 residues. The germline V gene encodes CDR1 DFQATT and CDR2 SNEGSKA (reference sequence). The CDR3 protein is CSARDGGTSGLTDTQYF. The CDR3 nucleotides read TGCAGTGCTAGAGATGGCGGGACTAGCGGCCTCACAGATACGCAGTATTTT.